This T cell receptor beta chain was identified during a study of T cell responses to AZD1222 COVID-19 vaccine. General study findings and limits: There were mostly white British donors and more females than males, and clonal diversity was possibly underestimated. Two AZD1222 doses significantly raised spike-specific TCR breadth and depth over controls.

V was shortened by 4 bases and J by 0 bases, with 17 bases between the two germline ends. This CDR3 has 18 residues. Germline values: CDR1 SGHKS, CDR2 YYEKEE (reference sequence). The data were produced by immunoSEQ multiplex PCR, yet TCRdb's version contains in-frame clones alone and is incomplete. This table holds more than 150,000 clones, approximately 90% found once. A word on this clone: Its specificity is unknown.

The TCR originated in an adult who received the AZD1222 COVID-19 vaccine. The material was peripheral blood, obtained 28 days after the second AZD1222 dose. This chain links TRBV5-5 with TRBJ2-6; D is undetermined. The CDR3 nucleotides read TGTGCCAGCAGCCCGGAACCCGACGGGCCCTCTGGGGCCAACGTCCTGACTTTC. It codes for CASSPEPDGPSGANVLTF.